This entry lists 24 T cell receptor beta chains sequenced from one sample in a study of blood T cell repertoires in COVID-19. TCRdb's table, derived via immunoSEQ multiplex PCR, lists solely in-frame clones and lacks some. The table shows a few hundred thousand clones, with over 75% occurring only once. Sequencing was performed on PBMCs or T cells enriched from blood (not recorded which). The receptor set was obtained from a woman in her twenties or thirties who had recovered from COVID-19.

CDR3 amino acids: CATNLAGNTGELFF. The CDR3 DNA is TGTGCCACCAATCTAGCGGGAAACACCGGGGAGCTGTTTTTT. The genes are TRBV15 and TRBJ2-2; 9 positions agree with TRBD2. The CDR3 is made up of 14 amino acids. Germline V gene data show CDR1 as LNHNV and CDR2 as YYDKDF (reference sequence). V shed 7 bases and J 2 bases; nucleotides not matched to a gene: 2.

V usage is TRBV27 and J usage is TRBJ1-1, with TRBD1 as a possible D gene (5 bases). Germline CDR1 reads MNHEY; CDR2 reads SMNVEV (reference sequence). V lost 0 bases and J 0 bases, leaving 8 bases between the germline ends. This CDR3 comprises 15 residues. The CDR3 is CASSLSRQLNTEAFF. The CDR3 DNA is TGTGCCAGCAGTTTATCGAGACAGTTGAACACTGAAGCTTTCTTT.

The rearrangement links TRBV19 to TRBJ2-1; the match to TRBD1 covers 10 bases. The CDR3 has 14 residues. V lost 5 bases, J lost 8 bases, and 6 bases stayed unmatched. Germline lookup yields CDR1 LNHDA and CDR2 SQIVND (reference sequence). In DNA, the CDR3 is TGTGCCAGTAGTTTCGGGACAGGGGTCTATGAGCAGTTCTTC. It translates to CASSFGTGVYEQFF.

The V gene is TRBV11-3, the J gene TRBJ1-3; TRBD1 might be the D (5 bases). CDR1 is SGHNT, CDR2 YENEEA, per germline. With 4 bases removed from V and 3 bases from J, the gap between germline ends came to 7 bases. The CDR3 extends over 13 amino acids. CDR3 in DNA: TGTGCCAGCAGCTACCAGGGTGGAAACACCATATATTTT. Its translation: CASSYQGGNTIYF. The complete variable domain, with remaining parts taken from reference TRBV11-3 and TRBJ1-3, reads EAGVVQSPRYKIIEKKQPVAFWCNPISGHNTLYWYLQNLGQGPELLIRYENEEAVDDSQLPKDRFSAERLKGVDSTLKIQPAELGDSAVYLCASSYQGGNTIYFGEGSWLTVV.

This rearrangement joins TRBV19 to TRBJ2-2; D is unresolved. Trimming left V 0 bases short and J 4 bases short, with 9 bases between. The V gene's germline CDR1 is LNHDA and CDR2 SQIVND (reference sequence). CDR3 length equals 15 residues. The DNA of the CDR3 is TGTGCCAGTAGTATAGACGGTAGTGGCACCGGGGAGCTGTTTTTT. Translated, it gives CASSIDGSGTGELFF.

This clone has more than one count but fewer than ten. This sequence joins TRBV5-1 and TRBJ1-3, with a possible D match to TRBD1 (5 bases). Deletions cut 1 base from V and 9 bases from J, with 14 bases between. This CDR3 is built from 14 residues. Per the germline V gene, CDR1 is SGHRS and CDR2 is YFSETQ. The CDR3 bases are TGCGCCAGCAGCTTGTTTTCCGGAGACAGCACCATATATTTT. Its translation is CASSLFSGDSTIYF. Complete variable domain (other parts from reference TRBV5-1 and TRBJ1-3): KAGVTQTPRYLIKTRGQQVTLSCSPISGHRSVSWYQQTPGQGLQFLFEYFSETQRNKGNFPGRFSGRQFSNSRSEMNVSTLELGDSALYLCASSLFSGDSTIYFGEGSWLTVV.

This clone appeared a few times. The rearrangement links TRBV28 to TRBJ1-2, with 9 bases fitting TRBD1. With V trimmed by 5 bases and J by 7 bases, 5 bases remained unmatched. CDR3 length: 13 amino acids. CDR1 and CDR2 from the germline V gene are MDHEN and SYDVKM. In nucleotides, the CDR3 is TGTGCCAGCAGTGGACAGGGGAGGGCTGGCTACACCTTC. This sequence encodes CASSGQGRAGYTF.

The chain carries TRBV3-1 (or the pseudogene TRBV3-2) and TRBJ1-2; 8 positions match TRBD1. After removal of 2 bases from V and 1 base from J, the junction contained 3 bases not matched to a gene. This CDR3 is 15 amino acids long. CDR1 is LGHDT, CDR2 YNNKEL, per germline (reference sequence). CDR3 sequence reads: CASSQMGQVNYGYTF. The CDR3 region has the DNA TGTGCCAGCAGCCAAATGGGACAGGTTAACTATGGCTACACCTTC.

The rearrangement joins TRBV27 to TRBJ2-1, with D maybe TRBD2 (5 bases). Trimming left V 5 bases short and J 7 bases short, with 15 bases between. The length of the CDR3 is 14 residues. CDR1 and CDR2 (germline): MNHEY, SMNVEV (reference sequence). DNA for the CDR3: TGTGCCAGCAGTCCCCTTGTCTCGGGAAATGAGCAGTTCTTC. Translated: CASSPLVSGNEQFF.

This clone is a singleton in its sample. V gene TRBV28 combines with J gene TRBJ1-1; a weak D match, TRBD1 (5 bases). Per the germline V gene, CDR1 is MDHEN and CDR2 is SYDVKM. With 6 bases removed from V and 5 bases from J, the gap between germline ends came to 19 bases. The CDR3 has 15 amino acids. The CDR3 bases are TGTGCCAGCAGCCCCCCGGGGGGGGGTTGGACTGAAGCTTTCTTT. It is translated as CASSPPGGGWTEAFF.

This clone was observed a single time. V is TRBV5-1 and J is TRBJ2-7; D not resolved. The CDR3 loop spans 13 amino acids. V lost 0 bases and J 4 bases, leaving 8 bases between the germline ends. The germline gives CDR1 SGHRS, CDR2 YFSETQ. The CDR3 spells CASSLALEYEQYF. Here the CDR3 DNA reads TGCGCCAGCAGCTTGGCCCTAGAGTACGAGCAGTACTTC.

The chain recombines TRBV7-9 with TRBJ1-2, with D perhaps matching TRBD1 (6 bases). The CDR3 is 14 amino acids. Germline V gene sequence: CDR1 SEHNR, CDR2 FQNEAQ (reference sequence). The V gene lost 6 bases and the J gene lost 3 bases, with 14 bases spanning the gap. The CDR3 nucleotides read TGTGCCAGCAGTAGCCTGGACAGTCACTATGGCTACACCTTC. Its protein is CASSSLDSHYGYTF.

This chain links TRBV7-8 with TRBJ2-7; D is perhaps TRBD1 (5 bases). Trimming left V 1 base short and J 6 bases short, with 13 bases between. The germline gives CDR1 SGHVS, CDR2 FQNEAQ. The CDR3 covers 14 residues. The CDR3 loop reads CASSLGAGSTEQYF. CDR3 DNA: TGTGCCAGCAGCTTAGGGGCAGGGTCGACCGAGCAGTACTTC.

This chain links TRBV27 with TRBJ2-1, with 7 bases matching TRBD2. The CDR3 totals 16 residues. CDR1 is MNHEY and CDR2 is SMNVEV in the germline V gene (reference sequence). Trimming at V came to 6 bases and at J to 7 bases, leaving 15 bases not matched to a gene. The CDR3 nucleotides are TGTGCCAGCAGCCCTCATAAGGGACTACCGTCGAATGAGCAGTTCTTC. As protein: CASSPHKGLPSNEQFF.

The rearrangement uses TRBV12-5 and TRBJ1-4; 9 bases fit TRBD1. In germline, CDR1 is LGHNT, CDR2 FRNRAP. The CDR3 has 14 amino acids. V shed 1 base and J 8 bases; nucleotides not matched to a gene: 2. CDR3 in amino acids: CASGLGQGGEKLFF. The CDR3 DNA reads as TGTGCTAGTGGTTTGGGACAGGGGGGCGAAAAACTGTTTTTT. Filled out from reference TRBV12-5 and TRBJ1-4, the complete variable domain reads DARVTQTPRHKVTEMGQEVTMRCQPILGHNTVFWYRQTMMQGLELLAYFRNRAPLDDSGMPKDRFSAEMPDATLATLKIQPSEPRDSAVYFCASGLGQGGEKLFFGSGTQLSVL.

This sequence joins TRBV9 and TRBJ2-3; TRBD2 aligns across 9 bases. The germline gives CDR1 SGDLS, CDR2 YYNGEE. V gave up 0 bases and J gave up 5 bases; unmatched junction bases: 4. The CDR3 consists of 15 residues. CDR3 protein: CASSVVTSGIDTQYF. The CDR3 coding sequence is TGTGCCAGCAGCGTAGTGACTAGCGGAATAGATACGCAGTATTTT.

The rearrangement joins TRBV5-8 to TRBJ2-2; weak D call: TRBD2 (5 bases). Germline V gene lookup returns CDR1 SGHTS and CDR2 YDEGEE. CDR3 length: 16 residues. V lost 6 bases to trimming and J lost 1 base, with 16 bases between them. The CDR3 sequence: CASIRRGVGNTGELFF. The CDR3 bases are TGTGCCAGCATCCGACGGGGAGTAGGGAACACCGGGGAGCTGTTTTTT.

V is TRBV19 and J is TRBJ2-1; TRBD1 aligns across 10 bases. The CDR3 has 15 amino acids. Germline CDR1 reads LNHDA; CDR2 reads SQIVND (reference sequence). With V trimmed by 3 bases and J by 4 bases, 3 bases remained unmatched. CDR3 in DNA: TGTGCCAGTAGTATCGGACAGGGGGTATACAATGAGCAGTTCTTC. This sequence encodes CASSIGQGVYNEQFF.

The chain employs TRBV2 and TRBJ1-1; no reliable D call. Germline CDR1 and CDR2: SNHLY and FYNNEI. This CDR3 has 14 residues. Trimming left V 4 bases short and J 5 bases short, with 14 bases between. The CDR3 DNA reads TGTGCCAGCAGTGTAAGGCCATCGAGGACTGAAGCTTTCTTT. The encoded protein is CASSVRPSRTEAFF.

In this sample, this clone turned up a few times. V is TRBV6-4 and J is TRBJ1-1; D perhaps matches TRBD1 (5 bases). V was cut by 5 bases and J by 1 base, with 8 bases left in between. The CDR3 is 13 residues long. Germline V gene lookup returns CDR1 MRHNA and CDR2 SNTAGT. The CDR3, as DNA: TGTGCCAGCAGTAGAACAGGGAACACTGAAGCTTTCTTT. Amino acid sequence: CASSRTGNTEAFF.

This chain joins TRBV9 and TRBJ2-2; no clear D. The CDR3 extends over 16 amino acids. Per the germline V gene, CDR1 is SGDLS and CDR2 is YYNGEE. V was clipped by 0 bases and J by 6 bases, with 15 bases between them. In nucleotides, the CDR3 is TGTGCCAGCAGCGTAGCGTCAGGTGTTTTGGCCGGGGAGCTGTTTTTT. This gives the protein CASSVASGVLAGELFF.

This clone came up a few times. The genes are TRBV5-6 and TRBJ1-2; 7 bases align to TRBD1. CDR3 length: 12 residues. Germline-derived CDR1 and CDR2 are SGHDT and YYEEEE. J lost 6 bases, V lost 2 bases, and 1 base had no gene match. CDR3 nucleotides: TGTGCCAGCAGCTTTGACAGGGATGGCTACACCTTC. Residues: CASSFDRDGYTF.

This chain joins TRBV6-5 and TRBJ2-5, with D maybe TRBD2 (5 bases). Germline-derived CDR1 and CDR2 are MNHEY and SVGAGI. There are 13 residues in the CDR3. V lost 5 bases and J 5 bases, leaving 12 bases between the germline ends. The CDR3 nucleotides read TGTGCCAGCAGTCCCCCCCGAGGGGAGACCCAGTACTTC. Its translation is CASSPPRGETQYF.

This chain links TRBV7-2 with TRBJ2-1, with D unclear. CDR1 is SGHTA and CDR2 is FQGNSA in the germline V gene. The CDR3 is made up of 14 amino acids. Trimming removed 7 bases from V and 6 bases from J, with 16 bases in between. The CDR3 reads CASIQDPQANEQFF. The CDR3 DNA reads as TGTGCCAGCATCCAAGATCCCCAAGCCAATGAGCAGTTCTTC.